The 20 T cell receptor beta chains listed next were all sequenced from one sample in a study of blood T cell repertoires in COVID-19. The repertoire was sequenced with immunoSEQ multiplex PCR; TCRdb's copy has only in-frame clones and lacks some. There are roughly 170,000 clones in the sample; around 85% occur only once, and less than 25% lies in the top ten. The sample taken for sequencing was peripheral blood. The source is a man in his 70s with active or convalescent COVID-19.

Here the CDR3 reads CSASRGQLAEQYF. In DNA form, the CDR3 reads TGCAGTGCTAGTAGGGGTCAGTTGGCCGAGCAGTACTTC. The V and J genes are TRBV20-1 and TRBJ2-7; D possibly corresponds to TRBD1 (5 bases). There are 13 residues in the CDR3. The germline CDR1 and CDR2 sequences are DFQATT and SNEGSKA (reference sequence). The V gene lost 3 bases and the J gene lost 6 bases, with 15 bases spanning the gap.

The chain has TRBV19 and TRBJ1-1; D ambiguous. CDR1 is LNHDA, CDR2 SQIVND, per germline (reference sequence). The ends were cut back, 3 bases at V and 6 bases at J, with 5 bases in the middle. This CDR3 is 11 amino acids long. The chain's CDR3 is CASSMRAEAFF. The CDR3 DNA follows: TGTGCCAGTAGTATGCGGGCTGAAGCTTTCTTT.

The chain uses TRBV28 and TRBJ1-5; D is perhaps TRBD1 (5 bases). Trimming pared 6 bases from V and 12 bases from J, leaving 18 bases between. Germline assignment: CDR1 MDHEN and CDR2 SYDVKM. CDR3 length: 13 residues. CDR3 protein: CASSLGDAGGQHF. In nucleotides, the CDR3 is TGTGCCAGCAGCCTCGGCGACGCGGGGGGCCAGCATTTT.

The chain couples TRBV30 to TRBJ1-4; a possible D gene is TRBD1 (6 bases). Trimming left V 1 base short and J 5 bases short, with 14 bases between. The CDR3 covers 15 residues. Per the germline V gene, CDR1 is GTSNPN and CDR2 is SVGIG (reference sequence). The CDR3 DNA sequence: TGTGCCTGGAGTGCAAGACAGGCTCCGAATGAAAAACTGTTTTTT. Its translation is CAWSARQAPNEKLFF.

The V and J genes are TRBV7-2 and TRBJ2-7, with TRBD2 matching 9 bases. The CDR3 covers 15 residues. The germline CDR1 and CDR2 sequences are SGHTA and FQGNSA. J lost 4 bases, V lost 5 bases, and 9 bases had no gene match. CDR3 in amino acids: CASSPSRTSVYEQYF. The CDR3 DNA follows: TGTGCCAGCAGCCCCTCCCGGACTAGCGTGTACGAGCAGTACTTC.

This clone was seen just once. The CDR3 region has the DNA TGTGCCAGCAGCTTAGTACAGGGAGCTAACTATGGCTACACCTTC. Translation: CASSLVQGANYGYTF. The chain combines TRBV7-2 with TRBJ1-2; D perhaps matches TRBD1 (6 bases). There are 15 residues in the CDR3. Germline V gene data show CDR1 as SGHTA and CDR2 as FQGNSA. The V end lost 1 base, the J end lost 0 bases, and 9 bases lay between the germline ends.

The sample holds one count of this clone. This chain joins TRBV5-4 and TRBJ2-4, with a possible D match to TRBD2 (5 bases). CDR3 length: 14 residues. Germline CDR1 SGHNT, CDR2 YYREEE (reference sequence). With 4 bases removed from V and 15 bases from J, the gap between germline ends came to 23 bases. The CDR3 nucleotides are TGTGCCAGCAGCAGATCCCCGGACCCGGGAAGAGGGTACTTC. Amino acid sequence: CASSRSPDPGRGYF.

This clone was found once. J is TRBJ1-2 and V is TRBV6-5, with TRBD1 matching 11 bases. With 5 bases clipped from V and 0 bases from J, the junction kept 2 bases outside the gene matches. CDR1 is MNHEY, CDR2 SVGAGI, per germline. This CDR3 is 15 amino acids long. This CDR3 is CASSMGQGANYGYTF. In nucleotides, the CDR3 is TGTGCCAGCAGTATGGGACAGGGGGCTAACTATGGCTACACCTTC.

V gene TRBV13 combines with J gene TRBJ1-1; D is uncertain. V was shortened by 5 bases and J by 0 bases, with 7 bases between the two germline ends. This CDR3 is built from 13 residues. Germline lookup yields CDR1 PRHDT and CDR2 FYEKMQ (reference sequence). CDR3 DNA sequence: TGTGCCAGCAGCCCTCGGGTGAACACTGAAGCTTTCTTT. Its translation is CASSPRVNTEAFF.

The gene calls are TRBV5-4 and TRBJ2-2; 9 positions match TRBD2. This CDR3 contains 16 residues. CDR1 is SGHNT, CDR2 YYREEE, per germline (reference sequence). The V gene end was trimmed by 6 bases and the J gene end by 5 bases; junction bases not matched to a gene: 11. CDR3 sequence (DNA): TGTGCCAGCACCCCGAGGGGTAGCGGGGGTACCGGGGAGCTGTTTTTT. Protein sequence: CASTPRGSGGTGELFF.

The CDR3 protein is CASSPGGQGKVNGYTF. In DNA, the CDR3 is TGTGCCAGCAGCCCAGGGGGACAGGGGAAAGTAAATGGCTACACCTTC. The chain uses TRBV9 and TRBJ1-2, with TRBD1 matching over 10 bases. The CDR3 contains 16 residues. Germline trimming cut 4 bases from V and 6 bases from J; bases unmatched to any gene: 12. CDR1 is SGDLS and CDR2 is YYNGEE in the germline V gene.

The rearrangement uses TRBV5-1 and TRBJ2-1, with D possibly TRBD1 on 6 matching bases. The CDR3 loop spans 15 amino acids. The germline V gene has CDR1 SGHRS and CDR2 YFSETQ. V lost 0 bases and J 11 bases, leaving 18 bases between the germline ends. The CDR3, as DNA: TGCGCCAGCAGCTTGGCCTCGAGTCAGGGGTCTAAGCAGTTCTTC. Translation gives CASSLASSQGSKQFF.

This clone came up once. The chain combines TRBV9 with TRBJ2-1; 7 nucleotides line up with TRBD2. V shed 0 bases and J 4 bases; nucleotides not matched to a gene: 7. CDR3 length: 16 amino acids. Germline CDR1 and CDR2: SGDLS and YYNGEE. The CDR3 reads CASSVGSPSGYNEQFF. DNA of the CDR3: TGTGCCAGCAGCGTAGGTAGTCCTAGCGGTTACAATGAGCAGTTCTTC.

The V gene is TRBV6-5, the J gene TRBJ2-2; D is unclear. Germline CDR1 reads MNHEY; CDR2 reads SVGAGI. V was clipped by 5 bases and J by 2 bases, with 3 bases between them. The CDR3 contains 12 residues. The CDR3 DNA reads TGTGCCAGCAGTACAAACACCGGGGAGCTGTTTTTT. Amino acid sequence: CASSTNTGELFF.

The chain combines TRBV19 with TRBJ2-3; TRBD2 matches at 8 bases. CDR1 is LNHDA and CDR2 is SQIVND in the germline V gene (reference sequence). With 6 bases clipped from V and 5 bases from J, the junction kept 7 bases outside the gene matches. This CDR3 spans 14 amino acids. CDR3 bases: TGTGCCAGTAGCAGCGGGAGCTCTGGAGATACGCAGTATTTT. Translated: CASSSGSSGDTQYF.

The genes are TRBV3-1 (or the pseudogene TRBV3-2) and TRBJ1-1; D is uncertain. V was trimmed by 4 bases and J by 0 bases, leaving 12 bases between them. The CDR3 length is 15 residues. CDR1 and CDR2 (germline): LGHDT, YNNKEL (reference sequence). The chain's CDR3 is CASSPAGLLNTEAFF. The CDR3 DNA reads as TGTGCCAGCAGCCCAGCCGGACTCCTGAACACTGAAGCTTTCTTT.

The CDR3 bases are TGTGCCAGCTCGCCATTACCGGGACAGGGGGCCAGGGCCACTGAAGCTTTCTTT. Translated, it gives CASSPLPGQGARATEAFF. The chain combines TRBV18 with TRBJ1-1; 12 bases agree with TRBD1. Germline-derived CDR1 and CDR2 are KGHSH and LQKENI. J was trimmed by 4 bases and V by 6 bases; bases with no gene match: 15. CDR3 length equals 18 residues.

The rearrangement joins TRBV7-6 to TRBJ2-7; TRBD2 matches at 9 bases. V shed 4 bases, J shed 3 bases, and the junction held 7 bases outside the gene matches. CDR1 is SGHVS, CDR2 FNYEAQ, per germline. The CDR3 sequence is 15 residues long. CDR3 protein: CASSWLAGKVYEQYF. The CDR3 DNA is TGTGCCAGCAGCTGGCTAGCGGGGAAAGTCTACGAGCAGTACTTC.

This clone was detected only a few times. V is TRBV2 and J is TRBJ1-5; no clear D. With 6 bases removed from V and 0 bases from J, the gap between germline ends came to 9 bases. The length of the CDR3 is 14 residues. The germline V gene encodes CDR1 SNHLY and CDR2 FYNNEI. CDR3 amino acids: CASSTTLSNQPQHF. In DNA, the CDR3 is TGTGCCAGCAGCACGACACTTAGCAATCAGCCCCAGCATTTT.

The chain couples TRBV6-2 or TRBV6-3 to TRBJ1-2, with unresolved D. The germline CDR1 and CDR2 sequences are MNHEY and SVGEGT. This CDR3 is 15 amino acids long. Trimming removed 2 bases at V and 3 bases at J, with 13 bases between. The CDR3 DNA reads TGTGCCAGCAGTTACGAGGGAAAGTCGGACTATGGCTACACCTTC. This gives the protein CASSYEGKSDYGYTF.